Sequencing of this T cell receptor (beta chain) was carried out in a study of blood T cell repertoires in COVID-19. The data were produced by immunoSEQ multiplex PCR, yet TCRdb's version contains in-frame clones alone and is incomplete. This table has under 100,000 clones, around four fifths appearing once. This clone was seen a few times. This CDR3 is 12 amino acids long. Germline CDR1 reads SGHNT; CDR2 reads YENEEA. Deletions cut 5 bases from V and 4 bases from J, with 8 bases between. The J gene is TRBJ1-2, the V gene TRBV11-3, with a tentative D call TRBD1 (5 bases). The receptor was derived from a man of 80 years or more with active or convalescent COVID-19. The sequenced sample was peripheral blood. The CDR3 sequence: CASSQDSYGYTF. DNA for the CDR3: TGTGCCAGCAGCCAAGACAGCTATGGCTACACCTTC. The entire variable domain, with the rest obtained from reference TRBV11-3 and TRBJ1-2, is as follows: EAGVVQSPRYKIIEKKQPVAFWCNPISGHNTLYWYLQNLGQGPELLIRYENEEAVDDSQLPKDRFSAERLKGVDSTLKIQPAELGDSAVYLCASSQDSYGYTFGSGTRLTVV.